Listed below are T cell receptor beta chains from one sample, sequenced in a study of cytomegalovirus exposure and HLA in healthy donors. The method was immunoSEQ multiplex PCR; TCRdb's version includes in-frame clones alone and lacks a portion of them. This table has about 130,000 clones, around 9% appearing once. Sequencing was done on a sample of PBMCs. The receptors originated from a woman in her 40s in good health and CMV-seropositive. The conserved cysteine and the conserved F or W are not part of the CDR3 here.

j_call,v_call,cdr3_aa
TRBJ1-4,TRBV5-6,ASSFLGAYNEKLF
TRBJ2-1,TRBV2,ASSEVGAGKWGNEQF
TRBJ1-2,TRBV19,ASSMGRGNYGYT
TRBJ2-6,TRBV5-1,ASKRSGGLAGANVLT
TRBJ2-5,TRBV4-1,ASSQDPGRETQY
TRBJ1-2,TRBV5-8,ASSWRWDRTLGYT
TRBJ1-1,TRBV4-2,ASSRQLTGNTEAF
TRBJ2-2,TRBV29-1,SAGSLAGGTGELF
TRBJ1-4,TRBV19,ASSIVGIPNEKLF
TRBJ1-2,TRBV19,ASSFRDSGQSGYT
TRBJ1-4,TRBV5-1,ASSIGRALNEKLF
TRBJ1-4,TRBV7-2,ASSLVFDRVNEKLF
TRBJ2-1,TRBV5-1,ASSPNPTGTGLNNEQF
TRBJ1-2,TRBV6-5,ASSYSTSTGGYGYT
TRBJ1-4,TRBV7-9,ASSSKMQSTNEKLF
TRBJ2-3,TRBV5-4,ASSWFFGDTQY
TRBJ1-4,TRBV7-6,ASSRTAGLGEKLF
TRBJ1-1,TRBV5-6,ASSSTVNTEAF
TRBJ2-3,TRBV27,ASSLLAGLGTQY
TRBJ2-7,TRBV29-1,SVIRQGALLSSYEQY
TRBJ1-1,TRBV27,ASSSLWDSATEAF
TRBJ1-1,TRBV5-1,ASSLPSGQAGLNTEAF
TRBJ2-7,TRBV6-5,ASSIGQGTIYEQY
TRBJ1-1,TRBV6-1,ASSAHRGEDTEAF
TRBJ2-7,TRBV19,ASSNGGTYEQY
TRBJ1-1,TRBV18,ASSPAGLNTEAF
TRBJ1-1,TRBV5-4,ASSGGQIHTEAF
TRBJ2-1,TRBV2,ASSEQSQGQF
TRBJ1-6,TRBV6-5,ASSQGRNSPLH
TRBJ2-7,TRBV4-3,ASSQDRRQGLYEQY
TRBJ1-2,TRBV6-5,ASSSGQGVGYGYT
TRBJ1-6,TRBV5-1,ASSLGQGGSYNSPLH
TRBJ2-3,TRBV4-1,ASSFRGQGSTDTQY
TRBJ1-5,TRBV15,ATSRTYNQPQH
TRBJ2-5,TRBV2,ASSRGQEETQY
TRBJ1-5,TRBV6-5,ASSPRLTSQPQH
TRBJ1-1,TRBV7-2,ASSLVPGNTEAF
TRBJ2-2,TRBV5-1,ASSLQRGIYTGELF
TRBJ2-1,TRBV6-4,ASSPGLAGGPDEQF